The TCR beta chain described here comes from a study of control samples from healthy donors and cancer patients. Trimming removed 7 bases from V and 0 bases from J; junction bases left unmatched: 11. The CDR3 spans 16 residues. Germline V gives CDR1 SGHRS, CDR2 YFSETQ. Sequencing used immunoSEQ multiplex PCR; TCRdb keeps in-frame clones, though not all of them. The table lists 130,000 or so clones, about 90% of them singletons, with approximately 7.2% in the top ten. This clonotype originated in a man aged 18 to 30 in good health. The chain is built from TRBV5-1 and TRBJ1-1; 8 bases line up with TRBD1. The sequenced sample was blood. As DNA, the CDR3 is TGCGCCAGCGGTTGGGGGGACAGGAGACTGAACACTGAAGCTTTCTTT. Encoded protein: CASGWGDRRLNTEAFF. The whole variable domain, filled in from reference TRBV5-1 and TRBJ1-1, reads KAGVTQTPRYLIKTRGQQVTLSCSPISGHRSVSWYQQTPGQGLQFLFEYFSETQRNKGNFPGRFSGRQFSNSRSEMNVSTLELGDSALYLCASGWGDRRLNTEAFFGQGTRLTVV.